This T cell receptor (beta chain) comes out of a study of regulatory T cells in long-lasting Graves disease. This CDR3 is built from 11 residues. Germline assignment: CDR1 SGHTA and CDR2 FQGNSA. Arm-PCR with iRepertoire HTBI primers amplified the CDR3 regions for these TCR beta libraries. TCRdb reprocessed the multiplex PCR reads via MiXCR and lists one record per CDR3 protein. The sample lists roughly 300,000 distinct CDR3 sequences; around a fifth were seen once. With regard to this clonotype: A read error may account for a junction end that differs from germline.

Time point described: persistent/refractory GD, antithyroid drugs over 5 years with positive TRAb. PBMCs were the source of the RNA used for TCR sequencing. The sample here was peripheral blood mononuclear cells (PBMCs), taken when the disease was refractory, from a patient treated with antithyroid drugs. The chain joins TRBV7-2 to TRBJ2-5; no clear D. The source is a female donor with Graves disease. The DNA of the CDR3 is TGTGCCAGCAGCTTTCAAGAGACCCAGCACTTC. Its protein product is CASSFQETQHF.